These 3 T cell receptor beta chains were all obtained from the same sample, sequenced in a study of shared clonotypes between healthy human individuals. Profiled with immunoSEQ multiplex PCR; TCRdb holds only in-frame clones, not every one. The sample includes 1.5 million to 1.9 million clones, under 99% of them seen just once. Material for sequencing was naive CD4+ T cells sorted from blood. Subset noted: CD45RA+ positively selected. The origin of the receptors is a man aged 30-40 years in good health.

V usage is TRBV13 and J usage is TRBJ2-3, with D possibly TRBD2 on 7 matching bases. CDR1 is PRHDT, CDR2 FYEKMQ, per germline (reference sequence). The CDR3 is made up of 13 amino acids. Trimming shortened V by 7 bases and J by 6 bases, and 14 bases separated the two germline ends. DNA of the CDR3: TGTGCCAGCACCCTGGGGGGGGCCGATACGCAGTATTTT. Translated, it gives CASTLGGADTQYF.

This CDR3 reads CASSYGGDRVSHEQYF. CDR3 DNA: TGTGCCAGCAGTTATGGTGGGGACAGGGTTTCCCACGAGCAGTACTTC. V is TRBV6-9 and J is TRBJ2-7; 9 nucleotides align to TRBD1. Germline V gives CDR1 MNHGY, CDR2 SVAAGI. This CDR3 has 16 residues. V was clipped by 2 bases and J by 5 bases; unmatched bases: 10.

This sequence joins TRBV11-1 and TRBJ2-2; D perhaps matches TRBD2 (5 bases). V was shortened by 2 bases and J by 3 bases, with 13 bases between the two germline ends. CDR3 size: 16 residues. CDR1 is SGHAT and CDR2 is FQDESV in the germline V gene (reference sequence). CDR3 in DNA: TGTGCCAGCAGCTTAAAGCGGACTGTATACACCGGGGAGCTGTTTTTT. Its translation is CASSLKRTVYTGELFF.